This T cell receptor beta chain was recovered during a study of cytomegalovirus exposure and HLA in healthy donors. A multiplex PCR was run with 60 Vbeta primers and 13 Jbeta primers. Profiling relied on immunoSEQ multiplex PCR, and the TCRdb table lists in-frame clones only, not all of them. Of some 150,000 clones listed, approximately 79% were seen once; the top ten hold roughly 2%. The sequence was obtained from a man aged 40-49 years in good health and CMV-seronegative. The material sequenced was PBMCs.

The CDR3 region is CASSEPGLAASGANVLTF. The CDR3 coding sequence is TGTGCCAGCAGTGAACCGGGACTAGCGGCTTCTGGGGCCAACGTCCTGACTTTC. The chain has TRBV28 and TRBJ2-6, with 11 bases fitting TRBD2. The CDR3 length is 18 residues. Germline-derived CDR1 and CDR2 are MDHEN and SYDVKM. Trimming took 5 bases from V and 1 from J; bases not matched to a gene: 7.